A selection of T cell receptor beta chains follows, all from one sample in a study of cytomegalovirus exposure and HLA in healthy donors. Repertoires were generated with immunoSEQ multiplex PCR, while TCRdb's copy carries only in-frame clones and drops some. The table records roughly 180,000 clones, roughly 80% of them present only once. Sequencing input: PBMCs. These receptors all come from a woman aged 50 to 60 in good health and CMV-seropositive. Both conserved end residues are part of each CDR3. The order of the fields is clone size, V gene, D gene, J gene, CDR3 protein, CDR3 DNA. A D gene is named only where the DNA matches it firmly. A row's size may be missing; if present it is once, few, many or a size class.

once	TRBV28	TRBD2	TRBJ2-3	CMAGVTDTQYF	TGCATGGCGGGAGTCACAGATACGCAGTATTTT
NA	TRBV30	NA	TRBJ1-4	CAWSVSRWPQRYEKLFF	TGTGCCTGGAGTGTATCTAGGTGGCCGCAGCGATATGAAAAACTGTTTTTT
once	TRBV7-2	NA	TRBJ2-3	CASSLERGPTDTQYF	TGTGCCAGCAGCTTAGAGCGAGGGCCCACAGATACGCAGTATTTT
NA	TRBV6-1	NA	TRBJ1-4	CASSWGDCF	TGTGCCAGCAGTTGGGGGGATTGTTTT
once	TRBV6-5	TRBD1	TRBJ1-2	CASSYLTGGGLYGYTF	TGTGCCAGCAGCTACCTGACAGGGGGGGGACTCTATGGCTACACCTTC
NA	TRBV4-3	NA	TRBJ2-7	CASSQDLGADFTYEQYF	TGCGCCAGCAGCCAAGATTTAGGGGCAGACTTTACCTACGAGCAGTACTTC
NA	TRBV7-6	TRBD2	TRBJ2-1	CASSLVSGGVSGNEQFF	TGTGCCAGCAGCTTAGTGAGCGGGGGTGTTAGTGGGAATGAGCAGTTCTTC
NA	TRBV6-6	NA	TRBJ2-7	CASWGGGDEQYF	TGTGCCAGCTGGGGAGGTGGGGACGAGCAGTACTTC
NA	TRBV11-2	TRBD2	TRBJ2-5	CASSGTSGSQETQYF	TGTGCCAGCAGCGGGACTAGCGGGAGTCAAGAGACCCAGTACTTC
NA	TRBV18	NA	TRBJ2-6	CASSPSSGANVLTF	TGTGCCAGCTCCCCCAGCTCTGGGGCCAACGTCCTGACTTTC
few	TRBV6-5	TRBD2	TRBJ2-7	CASRPPGLAGREQYF	TGTGCCAGCAGGCCCCCGGGACTAGCGGGACGAGAGCAGTACTTC
NA	TRBV30	TRBD1	TRBJ1-6	CAWSPGGGDSPLHF	TGTGCCTGGAGTCCCGGAGGGGGCGATTCACCCCTCCACTTT
NA	TRBV5-4	TRBD1	TRBJ2-2	CASSLIQGASTGELFF	TGTGCCAGCAGCCTGATACAGGGGGCGTCCACCGGGGAGCTGTTTTTT
once	TRBV9	NA	TRBJ1-3	CASSVEGGNGNTIYF	TGTGCCAGCAGCGTGGAGGGCGGGAATGGAAACACCATATATTTT
NA	TRBV5-4	TRBD1	TRBJ2-7	CASSPGQGSYEQYF	TGTGCCAGCAGCCCTGGACAGGGGAGCTACGAGCAGTACTTC
NA	TRBV7-2	NA	TRBJ2-3	CASSYYGLDTQYF	TGTGCCAGCAGCTACTATGGCTTAGATACGCAGTATTTT
NA	TRBV29-1	TRBD2	TRBJ2-5	CSVPGLAGVAETQYF	TGCAGCGTACCGGGACTAGCGGGAGTTGCGGAGACCCAGTACTTC
few	TRBV7-9	NA	TRBJ2-5	CASSIGGGRGSQETQYF	TGTGCCAGCAGCATAGGGGGCGGGCGGGGGTCCCAAGAGACCCAGTACTTC
NA	TRBV19	TRBD1	TRBJ2-3	CASSMGTGSTDTQYF	TGTGCCAGTAGTATGGGGACAGGGTCCACAGATACGCAGTATTTT
NA	TRBV7-7	NA	TRBJ2-5	CASSLAAAGETQYF	TGTGCTAGCAGCTTAGCGGCCGCGGGGGAGACCCAGTACTTC
NA	TRBV5-1	NA	TRBJ1-1	CASSPGLQTEAFF	TGCGCCAGCAGCCCGGGACTTCAGACTGAAGCTTTCTTT
many	TRBV5-8	TRBD1	TRBJ2-2	CASSLARDRVTGELFF	TGTGCCAGCAGCTTGGCCCGGGACAGGGTCACCGGGGAGCTGTTTTTT